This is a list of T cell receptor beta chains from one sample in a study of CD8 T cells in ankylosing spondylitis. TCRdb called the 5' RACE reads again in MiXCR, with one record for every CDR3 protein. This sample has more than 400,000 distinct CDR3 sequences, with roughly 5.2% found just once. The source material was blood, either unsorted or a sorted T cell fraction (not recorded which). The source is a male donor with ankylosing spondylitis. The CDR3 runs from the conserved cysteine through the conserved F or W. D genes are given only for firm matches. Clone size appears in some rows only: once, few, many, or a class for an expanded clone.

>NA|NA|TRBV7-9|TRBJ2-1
CASSSPRRALNEQFF
TGTGCCAGCAGCTCCCCCAGGCGAGCCCTCAATGAGCAGTTCTTC
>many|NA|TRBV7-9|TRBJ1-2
CASSAANNYGYTF
TGTGCCAGCAGCGCTGCTAATAACTATGGCTACACCTTC
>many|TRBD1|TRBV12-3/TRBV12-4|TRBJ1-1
CASSRGQAWEAFF
TGTGCCAGCAGTAGGGGACAGGCCTGGGAAGCTTTCTTT
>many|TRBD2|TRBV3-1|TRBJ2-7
CASSQGLAVGYEQYF
TGTGCCAGCAGCCAAGGACTAGCGGTCGGCTACGAGCAGTACTTC
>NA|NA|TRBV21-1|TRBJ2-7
CASSFAHGDEQYF
TGTGCCAGCAGCTTCGCCCACGGGGACGAGCAGTACTTC
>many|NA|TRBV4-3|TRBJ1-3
CASSQLTAVSGNTIYF
TGCGCCAGCAGCCAATTGACAGCCGTCTCTGGAAACACCATATATTTT
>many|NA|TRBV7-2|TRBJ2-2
CASSSRERNTGELFF
TGTGCCAGCAGCTCCCGGGAGAGGAACACCGGGGAGCTGTTTTTT
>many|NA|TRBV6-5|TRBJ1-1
CASSYGQQNTEAFF
TGTGCCAGCAGTTACGGGCAGCAGAACACTGAAGCTTTCTTT
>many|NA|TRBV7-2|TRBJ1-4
CASSLGVGRGKLFF
TGTGCCAGCAGCTTAGGGGTCGGCAGGGGAAAACTGTTTTTT
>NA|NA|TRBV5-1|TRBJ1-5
CSSSLAGDQPQHF
TGCTCCAGCAGCTTAGCAGGGGATCAGCCCCAGCATTTT
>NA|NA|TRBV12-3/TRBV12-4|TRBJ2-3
CASSPRHPDTQYF
TGTGCCAGCAGTCCCAGACATCCGGATACGCAGTATTTT
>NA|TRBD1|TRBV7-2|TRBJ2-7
CGSSLTGSSYEQYF
TGTGGCAGCAGCCTGACAGGGAGCTCCTACGAGCAGTACTTC
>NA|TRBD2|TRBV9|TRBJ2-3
CASSDLLAETTDTQYF
TGTGCCAGCAGCGACCTACTAGCGGAGACCACAGATACGCAGTATTTT
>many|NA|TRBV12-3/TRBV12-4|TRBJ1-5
CASSKGQSHQPQHF
TGTGCCAGCAGTAAAGGACAGAGCCATCAGCCCCAGCATTTT
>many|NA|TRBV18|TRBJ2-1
CASSPESYNEQFF
TGTGCCAGCTCACCAGAGTCCTACAATGAGCAGTTCTTC
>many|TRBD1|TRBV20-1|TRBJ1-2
CSASTGQETGYTF
TGCAGTGCTAGTACTGGACAGGAGACAGGCTACACCTTC
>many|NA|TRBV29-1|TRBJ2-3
CSAGSGADTQYF
TGCAGCGCAGGGAGCGGCGCAGATACGCAGTATTTT
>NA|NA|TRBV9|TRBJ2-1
CASSPKGGSYNEQFF
TGTGCCAGCAGCCCAAAGGGGGGCTCCTACAATGAGCAGTTCTTC
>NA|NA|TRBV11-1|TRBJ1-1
CASSSPGGGDRRGTEAFF
TGTGCCAGCAGCTCTCCTGGGGGGGGAGACAGGCGGGGAACTGAAGCTTTCTTT
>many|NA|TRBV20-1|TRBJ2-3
CSARTPDTQYF
TGCAGTGCTAGGACCCCCGATACGCAGTATTTT
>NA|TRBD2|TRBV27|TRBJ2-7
CASALAGGLGEQYF
TGTGCCAGCGCCCTGGCGGGAGGGTTGGGCGAGCAGTACTTC
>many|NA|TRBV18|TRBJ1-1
CASSPGQTKNTEAFF
TGTGCCAGCTCACCTGGACAGACCAAGAACACTGAAGCTTTCTTT
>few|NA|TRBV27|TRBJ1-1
CASSSISPGLITLNTEAFF
TGTGCCAGCAGTTCGATATCCCCGGGACTAATTACTCTGAACACTGAAGCTTTCTTT
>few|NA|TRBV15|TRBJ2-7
CATSRDPGLVYEQYF
TGTGCCACCAGCAGAGACCCAGGGTTGGTCTACGAGCAGTACTTC